This T cell receptor beta chain was documented in a study of cytomegalovirus exposure and HLA in healthy donors. The CDR3 has 13 residues. In germline, CDR1 is KGHSH, CDR2 LQKENI. V trimming: 6 bases; J trimming: 5 bases; junction bases outside the gene matches: 6. Study observations and caveats: Rare sequences made up most TCRs, while some public TCRs were found in many donors. TCR beta chains numbering more than 150 were designated cytomegalovirus-associated. Analysis performed later showed TCR beta chains linked to HLA being more clonally expanded than equally common others.

Note on this clone: Its antigen is unknown.

The donors, nominally healthy at sampling, likely had unrecorded immune exposures. The PCR ran on 60 Vbeta and 13 Jbeta primers. The data were produced by immunoSEQ multiplex PCR, yet TCRdb's version contains in-frame clones alone and is incomplete. The repertoire table contains 80,000 to 95,000 clones. Sequenced input: PBMCs. This chain uses TRBV18 with TRBJ2-5; 7 bases are a match to TRBD2. The clonotype originates from a man aged 50 or older in good health and CMV-seropositive. The CDR3 nucleotides read TGTGCCAGCTCTAGGACTAGAGGCGAGACCCAGTACTTC. Translating gives CASSRTRGETQYF.